The TCR beta chain described here comes from a study of shared clonotypes between healthy human individuals. Study-wide context: Each donor's CD8 memory used one plate, CD8 naive two, each CD4 subset three.

In the original processing: Filtering was not the same, since immunoSEQ gave junction-only sequences without quality scores. Clones were read by immunoSEQ multiplex PCR, and TCRdb kept only the in-frame ones, dropping some. That table furnishes V, J and clone size, whereas the DNA furnished D and trimming. The data contain about 2.4 million clones, under 95% of them singletons. Study results and caveats: An effect of sequencing depth on clonotype sharing among donors was expected.

The CDR3 totals 13 residues. Germline V lookup: CDR1 SGHAT, CDR2 FQNNGV. Of note for this clone: Its antigen is not known. Germline and junction disagree at one end, which may indicate a read error.

The chain has TRBV11-2 and TRBJ2-7, with 9 positions matching TRBD2. This clonotype was obtained from a man younger than 30 in good health. Some clones in this sample may be carry-over from other donors' samples. The sample consisted of naive CD4+ T cells from PBMCs. The subset was: CD45RA+ positively selected. CDR3 in DNA: TGTGCCGGCAGCTTAGCGGGGGCGTACGAGCAGTACTTC. Protein product: CAGSLAGAYEQYF. Full variable domain (rest looked up from reference TRBV11-2 and TRBJ2-7): EAGVAQSPRYKIIEKRQSVAFWCNPISGHATLYWYQQILGQGPKLLIQFQNNGVVDDSQLPKDRFSAERLKGVDSTLKIQPAKLEDSAVYLCAGSLAGAYEQYFGPGTRLTVT.